This TCR beta chain comes out of a study of molecular identifiers for immune sequencing clone quantification. Findings and limits, study-wide: In naive cells, under 1% of molecules belonged to clones above 20 RNA copies, against over 98% in effector cells.

MiXCR, applied by TCRdb to the PCR reads, yields one record per CDR3 protein. This repertoire shows 600,000 to 650,000 distinct CDR3 sequences, about 20% found once; its top ten account for under 0.95%. The CDR3 totals 15 residues. With 3 bases clipped from V and 3 bases from J, the junction kept 8 bases outside the gene matches. Per the germline V gene, CDR1 is DFQATT and CDR2 is SNEGSKA (reference sequence). Comments on this clonotype: What it binds is not known. A read error is possible here, since a much larger clone lies one base away.

The authors gated naive CD8 T cells as CD8+CD4-CCR7+CD45RA+ for sorting. The source is a human donor in good health. Some libraries in this study had Jurkat cell RNA spiked in. The V gene is TRBV20-1, the J gene TRBJ2-7, with TRBD2 matching over 10 bases. Sample: naive CD8+ T cells from blood, with Jurkat cell RNA spiked in. The sample's subset: FACS-sorted CD8+CD4-CCR7+CD45RA+ naive T cells. CDR3 bases: TGCAGTGCTAGCGGGGGGACTAGCGCCTTCTACGAGCAGTACTTC. Translating it yields CSASGGTSAFYEQYF.